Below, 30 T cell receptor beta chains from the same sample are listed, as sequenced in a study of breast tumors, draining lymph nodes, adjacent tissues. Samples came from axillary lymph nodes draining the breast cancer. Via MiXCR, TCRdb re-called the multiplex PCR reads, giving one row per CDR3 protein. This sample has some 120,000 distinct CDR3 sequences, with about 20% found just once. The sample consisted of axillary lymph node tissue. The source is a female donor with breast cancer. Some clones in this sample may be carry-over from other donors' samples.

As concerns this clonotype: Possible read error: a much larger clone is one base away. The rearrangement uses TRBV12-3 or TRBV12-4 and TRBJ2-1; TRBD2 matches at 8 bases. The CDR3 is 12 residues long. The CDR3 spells CASSGGGVNQSF. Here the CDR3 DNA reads TGTGCCAGCAGCGGGGGGGGGGTGAATCAGTCCTTC.

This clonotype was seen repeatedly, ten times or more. In DNA form, the CDR3 reads TGTGCCAGCAGTCAGACTAGCTTGGGCTCCTACGAGCAGTACTTC. Protein product: CASSQTSLGSYEQYF. The chain has TRBV2 and TRBJ2-7, with 7 bases aligning to TRBD2. The V gene's germline CDR1 is SNHLY and CDR2 FYNNEI. The junction had 7 bases not matched to a gene; V was cut back by 5 bases and J by 0 bases. The CDR3 extends over 15 amino acids.

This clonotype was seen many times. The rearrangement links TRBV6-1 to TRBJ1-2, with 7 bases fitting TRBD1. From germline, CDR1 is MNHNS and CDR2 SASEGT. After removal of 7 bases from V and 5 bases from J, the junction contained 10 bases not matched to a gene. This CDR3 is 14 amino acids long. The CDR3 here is CASKPGQSNYGYTF. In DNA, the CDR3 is TGTGCCAGCAAGCCGGGACAGAGTAATTATGGCTACACCTTC.

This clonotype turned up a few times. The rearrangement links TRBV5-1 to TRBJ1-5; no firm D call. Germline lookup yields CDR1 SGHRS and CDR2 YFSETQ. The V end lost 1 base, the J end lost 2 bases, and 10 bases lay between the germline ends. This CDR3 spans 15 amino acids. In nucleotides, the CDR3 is TGCGCCAGCAGCTTGTTACCGTGGGGCAATCAGCCCCAGCATTTT. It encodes CASSLLPWGNQPQHF.

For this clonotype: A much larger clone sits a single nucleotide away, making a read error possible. The CDR3 reads CASSQGVASSPLHF. CDR3 nucleotide sequence: TGTGCCAGCAGCCAAGGAGTTGCGTCTTCACCCCTCCACTTT. The genes are TRBV4-2 and TRBJ1-6; D is uncertain. This CDR3 has 14 residues. The germline gives CDR1 LGHNA, CDR2 YNFKEQ. Trimming removed 1 base at V and 9 bases at J, with 10 bases between.

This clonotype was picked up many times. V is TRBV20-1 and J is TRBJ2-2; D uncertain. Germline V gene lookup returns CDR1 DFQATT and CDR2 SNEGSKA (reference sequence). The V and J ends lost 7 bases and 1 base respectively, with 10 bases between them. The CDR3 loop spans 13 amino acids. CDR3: CSVPTGNTGELFF. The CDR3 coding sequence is TGCAGTGTTCCGACTGGGAACACCGGGGAGCTGTTTTTT.

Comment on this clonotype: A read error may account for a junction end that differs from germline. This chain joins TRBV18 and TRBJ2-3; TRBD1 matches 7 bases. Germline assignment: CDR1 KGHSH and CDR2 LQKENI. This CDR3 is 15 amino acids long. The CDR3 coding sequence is TGTGCCAGCTCACCAAACAGGGGAATTTCAGATACGCAGTCTTTT. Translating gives CASSPNRGISDTQSF.

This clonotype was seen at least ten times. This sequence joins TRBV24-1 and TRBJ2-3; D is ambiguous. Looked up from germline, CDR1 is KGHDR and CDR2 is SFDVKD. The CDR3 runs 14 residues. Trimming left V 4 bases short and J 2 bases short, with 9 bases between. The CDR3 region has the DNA TGTGCCACCAGTGACCCCCCTTCCACAGATACGCAGTATTTT. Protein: CATSDPPSTDTQYF.

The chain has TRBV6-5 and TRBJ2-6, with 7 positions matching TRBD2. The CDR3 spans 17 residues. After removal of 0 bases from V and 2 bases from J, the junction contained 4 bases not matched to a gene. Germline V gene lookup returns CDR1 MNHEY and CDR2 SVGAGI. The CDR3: CASSYSMSGTGANVLTF. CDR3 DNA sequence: TGTGCCAGCAGTTACTCGATGAGCGGGACTGGGGCCAACGTCCTGACTTTC.

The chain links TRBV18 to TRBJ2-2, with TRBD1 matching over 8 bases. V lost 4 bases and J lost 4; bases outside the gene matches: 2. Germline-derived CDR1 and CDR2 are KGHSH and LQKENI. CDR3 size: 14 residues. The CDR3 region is CASSQTGGTGELFF. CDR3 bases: TGTGCCAGCTCACAAACAGGGGGCACCGGGGAGCTGTTTTTT. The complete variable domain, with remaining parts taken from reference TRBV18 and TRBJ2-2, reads NAGVMQNPRHLVRRRGQEARLRCSPMKGHSHVYWYRQLPEEGLKFMVYLQKENIIDESGMPKERFSAEFPKEGPSILRIQQVVRGDSAAYFCASSQTGGTGELFFGEGSRLTVL.

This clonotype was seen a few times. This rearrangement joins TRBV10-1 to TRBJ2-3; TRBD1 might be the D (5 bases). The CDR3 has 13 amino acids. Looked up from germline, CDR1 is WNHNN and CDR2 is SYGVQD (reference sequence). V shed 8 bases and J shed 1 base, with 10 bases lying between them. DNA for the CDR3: TGCGCCAGCGGGGCCCCGGGCACAGATACGCAGTATTTT. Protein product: CASGAPGTDTQYF.

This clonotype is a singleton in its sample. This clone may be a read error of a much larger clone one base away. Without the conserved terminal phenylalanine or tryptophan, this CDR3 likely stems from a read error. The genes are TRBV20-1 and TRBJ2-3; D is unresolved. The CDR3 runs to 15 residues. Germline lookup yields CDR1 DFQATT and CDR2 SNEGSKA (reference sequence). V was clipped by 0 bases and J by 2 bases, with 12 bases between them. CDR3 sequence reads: CSARDRVEFTDTQYY. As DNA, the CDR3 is TGCAGTGCTAGAGATCGTGTAGAATTCACAGATACGCAGTATTAT.

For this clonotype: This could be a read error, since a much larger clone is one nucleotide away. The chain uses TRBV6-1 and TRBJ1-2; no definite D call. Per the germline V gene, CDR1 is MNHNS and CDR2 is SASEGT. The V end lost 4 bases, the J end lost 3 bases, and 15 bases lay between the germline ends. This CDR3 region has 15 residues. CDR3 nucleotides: TGTGCCAGCAGTGTATATAGGGAACTGGACTATGGCTACACCTTC. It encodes CASSVYRELDYGYTF.

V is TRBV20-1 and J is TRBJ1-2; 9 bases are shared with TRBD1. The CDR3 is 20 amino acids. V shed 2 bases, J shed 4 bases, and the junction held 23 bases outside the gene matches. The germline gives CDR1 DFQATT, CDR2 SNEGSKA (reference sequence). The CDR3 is CSARIRDPRGQGGRIYGYTF. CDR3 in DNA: TGCAGTGCTAGAATCCGAGATCCGAGGGGACAGGGAGGGCGGATCTATGGCTACACCTTC.

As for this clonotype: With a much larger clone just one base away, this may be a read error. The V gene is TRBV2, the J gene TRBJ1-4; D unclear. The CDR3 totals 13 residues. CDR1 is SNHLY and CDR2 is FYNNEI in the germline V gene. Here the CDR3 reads CASKTDSNEKPFF. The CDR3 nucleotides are TGTGCCAGCAAAACAGACTCAAATGAAAAACCGTTTTTT.

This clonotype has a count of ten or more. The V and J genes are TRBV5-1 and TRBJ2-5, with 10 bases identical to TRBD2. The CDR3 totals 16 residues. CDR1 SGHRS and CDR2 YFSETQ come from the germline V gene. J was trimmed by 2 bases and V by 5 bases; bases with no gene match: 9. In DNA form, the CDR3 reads TGCGCCAGCAGGGAGGTTCCGGGACTAGCGCAAGAGACCCAGTACTTC. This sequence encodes CASREVPGLAQETQYF. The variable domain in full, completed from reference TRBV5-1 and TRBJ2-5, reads KAGVTQTPRYLIKTRGQQVTLSCSPISGHRSVSWYQQTPGQGLQFLFEYFSETQRNKGNFPGRFSGRQFSNSRSEMNVSTLELGDSALYLCASREVPGLAQETQYFGPGTRLLVL.

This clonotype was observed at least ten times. The CDR3 DNA reads as TGTGCCAGCAAAAGGAGGGACAGGACATTTTGGGATGAGCAGTTCTTC. Translation: CASKRRDRTFWDEQFF. The V call is TRBV6-1, the J call TRBJ2-1; TRBD1 agrees at 8 bases. The V segment lost 7 bases and the J segment 8 bases; nucleotides outside the gene matches: 16. Germline CDR1 reads MNHNS; CDR2 reads SASEGT. The CDR3 length is 16 residues.

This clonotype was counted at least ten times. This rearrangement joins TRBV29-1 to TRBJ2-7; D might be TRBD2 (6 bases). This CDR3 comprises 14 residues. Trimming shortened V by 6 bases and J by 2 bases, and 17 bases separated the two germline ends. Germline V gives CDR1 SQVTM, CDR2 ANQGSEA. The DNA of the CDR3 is TGCAGCGTGGCCCCAAGTACGGGGGCCTACGAGCAGTACTTC. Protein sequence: CSVAPSTGAYEQYF.

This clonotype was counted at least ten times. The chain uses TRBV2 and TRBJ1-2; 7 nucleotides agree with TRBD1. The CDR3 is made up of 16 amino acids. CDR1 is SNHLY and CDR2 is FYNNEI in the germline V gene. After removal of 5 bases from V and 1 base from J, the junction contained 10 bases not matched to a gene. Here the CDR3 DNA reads TGTGCCAGCAGTACCCCTGACAGGGAAGGTAACTATGGCTACACCTTC. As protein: CASSTPDREGNYGYTF.

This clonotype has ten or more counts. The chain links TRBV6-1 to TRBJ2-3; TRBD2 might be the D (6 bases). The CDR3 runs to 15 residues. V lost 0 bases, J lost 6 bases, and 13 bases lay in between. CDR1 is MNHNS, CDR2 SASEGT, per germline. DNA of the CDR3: TGTGCCAGCAGTGAAGCGGGACTCCGTGAGGATACGCAGTATTTT. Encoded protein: CASSEAGLREDTQYF.

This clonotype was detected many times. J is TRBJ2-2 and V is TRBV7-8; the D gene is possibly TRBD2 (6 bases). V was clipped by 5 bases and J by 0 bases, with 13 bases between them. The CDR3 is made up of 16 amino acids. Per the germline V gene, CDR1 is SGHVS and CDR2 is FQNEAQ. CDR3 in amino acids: CASSARDLTNTGELFF. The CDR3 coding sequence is TGTGCCAGCAGCGCCCGGGACTTGACGAACACCGGGGAGCTGTTTTTT.

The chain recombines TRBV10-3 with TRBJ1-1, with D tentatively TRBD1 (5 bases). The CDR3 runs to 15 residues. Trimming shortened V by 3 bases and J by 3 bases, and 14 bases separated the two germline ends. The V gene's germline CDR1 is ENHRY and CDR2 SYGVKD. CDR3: CAISDSGGRDTEAFF. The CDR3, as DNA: TGTGCCATCAGTGACAGTGGGGGAAGGGACACTGAAGCTTTCTTT.

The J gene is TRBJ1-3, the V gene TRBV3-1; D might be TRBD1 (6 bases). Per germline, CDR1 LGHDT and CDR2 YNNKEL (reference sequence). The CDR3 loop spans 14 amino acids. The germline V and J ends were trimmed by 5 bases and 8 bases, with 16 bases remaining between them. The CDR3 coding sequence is TGTGCCAGCAGCTCCACGACAGGCCGAGACACCATATATTTT. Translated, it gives CASSSTTGRDTIYF. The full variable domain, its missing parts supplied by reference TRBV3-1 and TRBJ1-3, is DTAVSQTPKYLVTQMGNDKSIKCEQNLGHDTMYWYKQDSKKFLKIMFSYNNKELIINETVPNRFSPKSPDKAHLNLHINSLELGDSAVYFCASSSTTGRDTIYFGEGSWLTVV.

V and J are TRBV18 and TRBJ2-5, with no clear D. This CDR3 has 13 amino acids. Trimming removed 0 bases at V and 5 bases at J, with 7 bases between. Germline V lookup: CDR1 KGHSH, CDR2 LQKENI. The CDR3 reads CASSPPSGETQYF. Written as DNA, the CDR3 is TGTGCCAGCTCACCACCGAGTGGGGAGACCCAGTACTTC.

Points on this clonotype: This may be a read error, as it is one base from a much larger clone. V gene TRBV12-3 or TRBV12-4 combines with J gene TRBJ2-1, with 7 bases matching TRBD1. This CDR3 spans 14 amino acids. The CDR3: CASRSPGQANEQSF. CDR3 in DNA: TGTGCCAGCAGATCCCCCGGACAGGCTAATGAGCAGTCCTTC.

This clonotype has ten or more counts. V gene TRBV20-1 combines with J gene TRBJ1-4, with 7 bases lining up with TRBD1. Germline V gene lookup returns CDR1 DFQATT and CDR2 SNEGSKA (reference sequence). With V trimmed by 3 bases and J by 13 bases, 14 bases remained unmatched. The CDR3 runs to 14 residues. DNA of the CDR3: TGCAGTGCTAGGACAGGGTCGGGAAGGAGAGGACTGTTTTTT. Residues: CSARTGSGRRGLFF.

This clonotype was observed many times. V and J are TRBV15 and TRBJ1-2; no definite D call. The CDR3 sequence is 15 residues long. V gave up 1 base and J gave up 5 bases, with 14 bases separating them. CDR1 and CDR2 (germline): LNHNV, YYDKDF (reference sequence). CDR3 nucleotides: TGTGCCACCAGCAGAGGCTCCCAGGACCCATATGGCTACACCTTC. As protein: CATSRGSQDPYGYTF. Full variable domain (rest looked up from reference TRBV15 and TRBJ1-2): DAMVIQNPRYQVTQFGKPVTLSCSQTLNHNVMYWYQQKSSQAPKLLFHYYDKDFNNEADTPDNFQSRRPNTSFCFLDIRSPGLGDTAMYLCATSRGSQDPYGYTFGSGTRLTVV.

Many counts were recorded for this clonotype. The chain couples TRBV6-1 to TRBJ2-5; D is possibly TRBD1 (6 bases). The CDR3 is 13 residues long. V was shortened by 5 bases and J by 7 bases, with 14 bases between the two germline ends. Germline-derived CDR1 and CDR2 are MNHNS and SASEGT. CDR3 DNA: TGTGCCAGCAGTCAGGGGTCAGTGGGGACCCAGTACTTC. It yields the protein CASSQGSVGTQYF.

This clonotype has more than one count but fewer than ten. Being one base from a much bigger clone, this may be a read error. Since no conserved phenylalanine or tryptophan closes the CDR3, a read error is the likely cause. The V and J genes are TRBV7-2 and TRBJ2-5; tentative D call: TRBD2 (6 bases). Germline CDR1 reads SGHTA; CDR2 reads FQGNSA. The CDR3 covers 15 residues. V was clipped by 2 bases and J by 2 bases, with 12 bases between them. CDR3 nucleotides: TGTGCCAGCAGCTTATTCGGGGGTAATCAAGAGACCCAGTACTCC. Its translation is CASSLFGGNQETQYS.

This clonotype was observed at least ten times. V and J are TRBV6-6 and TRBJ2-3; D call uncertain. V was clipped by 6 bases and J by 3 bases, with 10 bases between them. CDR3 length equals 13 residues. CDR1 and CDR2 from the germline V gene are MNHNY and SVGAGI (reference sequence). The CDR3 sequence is CASRPPRTDTQYF. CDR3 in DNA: TGTGCCAGCAGGCCGCCCAGAACAGATACGCAGTATTTT.